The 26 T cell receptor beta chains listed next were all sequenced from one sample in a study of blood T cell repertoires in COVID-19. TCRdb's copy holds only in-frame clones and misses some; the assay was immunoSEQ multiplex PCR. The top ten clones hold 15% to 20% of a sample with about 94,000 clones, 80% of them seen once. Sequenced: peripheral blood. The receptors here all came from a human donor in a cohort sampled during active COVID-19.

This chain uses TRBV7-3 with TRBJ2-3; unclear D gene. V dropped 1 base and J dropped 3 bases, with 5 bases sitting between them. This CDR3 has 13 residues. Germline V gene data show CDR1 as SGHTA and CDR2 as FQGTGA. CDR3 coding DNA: TGTGCCAGCAGCTTAATCGGGACAGATACGCAGTATTTT. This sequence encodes CASSLIGTDTQYF.

CDR3 DNA: TGTGCCAGTAGCACGACTAAGACAGGGGAAACCAAGCAGTACTTC. This gives the protein CASSTTKTGETKQYF. This chain connects TRBV19 to TRBJ2-7, with 8 bases lining up with TRBD1. The CDR3 consists of 15 residues. V lost 6 bases and J lost 8; bases outside the gene matches: 15. Germline CDR1 and CDR2: LNHDA and SQIVND (reference sequence).

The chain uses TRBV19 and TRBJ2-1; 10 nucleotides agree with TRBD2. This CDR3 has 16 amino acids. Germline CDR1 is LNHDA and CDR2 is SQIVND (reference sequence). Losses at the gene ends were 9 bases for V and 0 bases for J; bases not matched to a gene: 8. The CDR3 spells CASLHSGRGSYNEQFF. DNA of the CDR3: TGTGCCAGCCTCCACAGCGGGAGGGGCTCCTACAATGAGCAGTTCTTC.

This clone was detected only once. The CDR3, as DNA: TGCGCCAGCAGCTTGCAGGGTTGGACTGAAGCTTTCTTT. Translation: CASSLQGWTEAFF. The chain joins TRBV5-1 to TRBJ1-1, with a possible D match to TRBD1 (5 bases). There are 13 residues in the CDR3. Germline V gives CDR1 SGHRS, CDR2 YFSETQ. The V gene lost 1 base and the J gene lost 5 bases, with 9 bases spanning the gap.

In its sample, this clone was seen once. The chain's CDR3 is CASSLRDRDTQYF. CDR3 nucleotides: TGTGCCAGCAGCCTCCGGGACAGGGATACGCAGTATTTT. V gene TRBV7-9 combines with J gene TRBJ2-3, with TRBD1 identical over 8 bases. This CDR3 spans 13 amino acids. The germline V gene encodes CDR1 SEHNR and CDR2 FQNEAQ (reference sequence). The ends lost 5 bases at V and 6 bases at J; junction bases unmatched: 4.

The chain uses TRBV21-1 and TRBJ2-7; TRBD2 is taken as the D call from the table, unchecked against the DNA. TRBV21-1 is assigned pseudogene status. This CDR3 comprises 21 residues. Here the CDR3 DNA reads TGTGCCAGCAGCAAAAGGGGTAGGCGGGGACTAGCGGGCCCTTTAACCTACGAGCAGTACTTC. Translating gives CASSKRGRRGLAGPLTYEQYF.

CDR3 amino acids: CASSPQAGGARTEAFF. The DNA of the CDR3 is TGTGCCAGTAGTCCGCAAGCGGGGGGGGCGCGGACTGAAGCTTTCTTT. The chain recombines TRBV19 with TRBJ1-1; weak D call: TRBD1 (6 bases). CDR1 and CDR2 from the germline V gene are LNHDA and SQIVND (reference sequence). The V end was cut by 5 bases, the J end by 5 bases, with 21 bases between. CDR3 length: 16 residues.

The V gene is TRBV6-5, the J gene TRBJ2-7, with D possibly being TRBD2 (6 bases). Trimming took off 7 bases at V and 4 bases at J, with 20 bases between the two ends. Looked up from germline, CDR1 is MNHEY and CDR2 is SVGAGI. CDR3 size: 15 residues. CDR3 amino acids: CASTPVRGLPYEQYF. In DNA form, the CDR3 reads TGTGCCAGCACCCCCGTGCGGGGACTCCCTTACGAGCAGTACTTC.

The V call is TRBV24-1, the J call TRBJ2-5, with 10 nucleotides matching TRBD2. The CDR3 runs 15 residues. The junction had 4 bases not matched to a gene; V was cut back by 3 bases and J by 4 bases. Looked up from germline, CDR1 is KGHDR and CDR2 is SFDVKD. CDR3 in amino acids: CATSDPRTSGETQYF. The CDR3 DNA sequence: TGTGCCACCAGTGATCCAAGGACTAGCGGAGAGACCCAGTACTTC.

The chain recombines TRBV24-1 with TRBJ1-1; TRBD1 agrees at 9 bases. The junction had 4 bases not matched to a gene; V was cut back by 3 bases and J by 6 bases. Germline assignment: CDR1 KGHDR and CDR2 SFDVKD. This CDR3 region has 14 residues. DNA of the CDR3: TGTGCCACCAGTGATGGGACAGGGTGGGCTGAAGCTTTCTTT. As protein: CATSDGTGWAEAFF.

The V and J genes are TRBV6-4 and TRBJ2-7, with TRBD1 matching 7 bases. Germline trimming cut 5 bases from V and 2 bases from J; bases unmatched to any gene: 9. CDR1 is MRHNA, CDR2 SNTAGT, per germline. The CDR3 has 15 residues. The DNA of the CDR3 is TGTGCCAGCAGTCAGACAAACAGGGGACCCTACGAGCAGTACTTC. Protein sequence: CASSQTNRGPYEQYF.

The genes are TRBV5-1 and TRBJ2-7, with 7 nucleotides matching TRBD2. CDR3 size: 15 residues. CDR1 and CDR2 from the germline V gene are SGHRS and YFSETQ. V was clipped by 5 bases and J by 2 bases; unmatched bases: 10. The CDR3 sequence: CASSLSGDATYEQYF. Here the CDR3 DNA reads TGCGCCAGCAGTTTGAGCGGGGACGCAACCTACGAGCAGTACTTC.

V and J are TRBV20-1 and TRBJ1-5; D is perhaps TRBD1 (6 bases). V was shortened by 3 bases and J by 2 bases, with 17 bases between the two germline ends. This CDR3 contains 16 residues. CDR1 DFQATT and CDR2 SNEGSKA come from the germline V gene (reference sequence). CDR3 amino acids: CSASPGQLEGNQPQHF. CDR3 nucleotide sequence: TGCAGTGCTAGTCCTGGACAGTTAGAAGGCAATCAGCCCCAGCATTTT.

The CDR3 is CASSPGQGSNEQFF. DNA for the CDR3: TGTGCCAGTTCCCCGGGACAGGGTTCTAACGAGCAGTTCTTC. V and J are TRBV2 and TRBJ2-1, with TRBD1 identical over 9 bases. Germline V CDR1 and CDR2: SNHLY, FYNNEI. The CDR3 loop spans 14 amino acids. The ends lost 9 bases at V and 10 bases at J; junction bases unmatched: 13.

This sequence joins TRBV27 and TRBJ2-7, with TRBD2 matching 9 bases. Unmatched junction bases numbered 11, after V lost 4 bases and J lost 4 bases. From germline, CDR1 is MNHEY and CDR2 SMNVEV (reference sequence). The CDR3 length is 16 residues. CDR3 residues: CASSSYPSGKGYEQYF. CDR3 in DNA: TGTGCCAGCAGTTCTTACCCTAGCGGGAAGGGATACGAGCAGTACTTC.

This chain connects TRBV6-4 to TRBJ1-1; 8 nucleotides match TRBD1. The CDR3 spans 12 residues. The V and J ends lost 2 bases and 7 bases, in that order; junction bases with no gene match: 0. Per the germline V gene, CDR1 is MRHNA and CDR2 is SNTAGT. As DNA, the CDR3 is TGTGCCAGCAGTGACGGGACAGGTGAAGCTTTCTTT. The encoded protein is CASSDGTGEAFF.

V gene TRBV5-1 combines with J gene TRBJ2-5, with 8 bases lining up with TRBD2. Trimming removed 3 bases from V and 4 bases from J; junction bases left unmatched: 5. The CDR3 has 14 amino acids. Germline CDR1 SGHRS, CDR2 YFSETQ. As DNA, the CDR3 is TGCGCCAGCAGCTCCGCGGGGGGACGAGAGACCCAGTACTTC. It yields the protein CASSSAGGRETQYF.

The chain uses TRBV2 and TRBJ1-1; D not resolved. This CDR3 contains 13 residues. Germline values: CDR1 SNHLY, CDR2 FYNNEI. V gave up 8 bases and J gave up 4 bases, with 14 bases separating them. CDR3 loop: CASSNPLGTEAFF. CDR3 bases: TGTGCCAGCTCAAACCCTCTCGGCACTGAAGCTTTCTTT. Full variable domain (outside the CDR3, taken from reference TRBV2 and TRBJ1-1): EPEVTQTPSHQVTQMGQEVILRCVPISNHLYFYWYRQILGQKVEFLVSFYNNEISEKSEIFDDQFSVERPDGSNFTLKIRSTKLEDSAMYFCASSNPLGTEAFFGQGTRLTVV.

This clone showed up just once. This chain's CDR3 is CAWSAQNTEAFF. For the CDR3, the DNA is TGTGCCTGGAGTGCCCAGAACACTGAAGCTTTCTTT. V gene TRBV30 combines with J gene TRBJ1-1, with D uncertain. Germline V lookup: CDR1 GTSNPN, CDR2 SVGIG (reference sequence). CDR3 length: 12 amino acids. V was trimmed by 1 base and J by 1 base, leaving 4 bases between them.

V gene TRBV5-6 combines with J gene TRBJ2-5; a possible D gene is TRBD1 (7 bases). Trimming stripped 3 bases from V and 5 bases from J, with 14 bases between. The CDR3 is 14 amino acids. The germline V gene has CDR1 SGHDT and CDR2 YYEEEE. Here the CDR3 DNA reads TGTGCCAGCAGCTCTCGGAGGGGGCGGGAGACCCAGTACTTC. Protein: CASSSRRGRETQYF.

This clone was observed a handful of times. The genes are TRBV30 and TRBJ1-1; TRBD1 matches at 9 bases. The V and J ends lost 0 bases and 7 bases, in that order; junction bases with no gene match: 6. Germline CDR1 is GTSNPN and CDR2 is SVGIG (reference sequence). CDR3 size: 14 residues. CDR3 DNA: TGTGCCTGGAGTGTAGGTAACAGGGGGCGTGAAGCTTTCTTT. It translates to CAWSVGNRGREAFF.

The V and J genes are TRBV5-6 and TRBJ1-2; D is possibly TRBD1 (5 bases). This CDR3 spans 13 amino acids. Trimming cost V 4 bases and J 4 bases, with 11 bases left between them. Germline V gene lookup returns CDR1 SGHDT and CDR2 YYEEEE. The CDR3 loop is CASSHDRVYGYTF. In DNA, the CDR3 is TGTGCCAGCAGCCACGACAGAGTCTATGGCTACACCTTC.

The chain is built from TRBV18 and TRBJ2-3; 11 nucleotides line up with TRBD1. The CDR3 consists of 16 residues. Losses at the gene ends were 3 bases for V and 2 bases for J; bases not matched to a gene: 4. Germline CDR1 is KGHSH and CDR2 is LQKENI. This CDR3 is CASSPGQGANTDTQYF. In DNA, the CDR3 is TGTGCCAGCTCACCCGGACAGGGGGCGAACACAGATACGCAGTATTTT.

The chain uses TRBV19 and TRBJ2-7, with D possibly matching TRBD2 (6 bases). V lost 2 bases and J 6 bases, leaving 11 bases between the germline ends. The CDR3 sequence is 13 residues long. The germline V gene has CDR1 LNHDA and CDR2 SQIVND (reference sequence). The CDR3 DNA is TGTGCCAGTAGTATAAGGGGAGGATCCGAGCAGTACTTC. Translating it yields CASSIRGGSEQYF. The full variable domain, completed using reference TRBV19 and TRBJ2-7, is DGGITQSPKYLFRKEGQNVTLSCEQNLNHDAMYWYRQDPGQGLRLIYYSQIVNDFQKGDIAEGYSVSREKKESFPLTVTSAQKNPTAFYLCASSIRGGSEQYFGPGTRLTVT.

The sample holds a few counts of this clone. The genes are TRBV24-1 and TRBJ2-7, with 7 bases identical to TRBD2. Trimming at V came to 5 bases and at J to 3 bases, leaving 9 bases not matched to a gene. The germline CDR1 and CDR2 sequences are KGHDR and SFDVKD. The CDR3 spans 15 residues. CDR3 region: CATSAVASGRYEQYF. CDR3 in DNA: TGTGCCACCAGTGCGGTAGCTAGCGGACGCTACGAGCAGTACTTC.

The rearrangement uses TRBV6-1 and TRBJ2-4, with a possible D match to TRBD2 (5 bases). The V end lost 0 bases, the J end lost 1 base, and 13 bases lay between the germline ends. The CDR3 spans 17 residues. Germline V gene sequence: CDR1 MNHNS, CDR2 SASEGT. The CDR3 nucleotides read TGTGCCAGCAGTGAAGCCCCGGGGTCTGGGGCCAAAAACATTCAGTACTTC. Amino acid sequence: CASSEAPGSGAKNIQYF.